These 22 T cell receptor beta chains share one sample of origin, sequenced in a study of T cell clonotyping in hematopoietic cell transplantation. Data came from immunoSEQ multiplex PCR; TCRdb stores just in-frame clones and leaves some out. The table shows about 49,000 clones, with 85% to 90% occurring only once. Time point in this sample: recipient sample about 28 days before transplant, after cytoreduction. This sample comprised peripheral blood mononuclear cells, obtained before stem cell transplant. These receptors all stem from a man between 60 and 75 years old with biphenotypic leukemia. Some clones in this sample may be carry-over from other donors' samples.

This clone has only one observation. The V call is TRBV30, the J call TRBJ1-5; tentative D call: TRBD1 (5 bases). The CDR3 totals 16 residues. Deletions cut 0 bases from V and 2 bases from J, with 14 bases between. Germline V gene lookup returns CDR1 GTSNPN and CDR2 SVGIG (reference sequence). CDR3 nucleotides: TGTGCCTGGAGTGTGGCAGGGTTTGTGGGCAATCAGCCCCAGCATTTT. It translates to CAWSVAGFVGNQPQHF.

This chain connects TRBV6-1 to TRBJ2-7; either TRBD1 or TRBD2 may fit D (5 bases each). CDR1 is MNHNS, CDR2 SASEGT, per germline. Trimming pared 1 base from V and 6 bases from J, leaving 19 bases between. The CDR3 loop spans 16 amino acids. The CDR3 loop is CASSEVGRGVRCEQYF. The CDR3 coding sequence is TGTGCCAGCAGTGAAGTGGGCAGAGGGGTTCGGTGCGAGCAGTACTTC.

This sequence joins TRBV2 and TRBJ2-3, with D unresolved. CDR1 and CDR2 (germline): SNHLY, FYNNEI. V was pared by 11 bases and J by 0 bases, with 6 bases between. The CDR3 length is 11 residues. The CDR3 reads CAGSSTDTQYF. CDR3 nucleotides: TGTGCCGGATCTAGCACAGATACGCAGTATTTT. Together with reference TRBV2 and TRBJ2-3, the CDR3 gives the full variable domain: EPEVTQTPSHQVTQMGQEVILRCVPISNHLYFYWYRQILGQKVEFLVSFYNNEISEKSEIFDDQFSVERPDGSNFTLKIRSTKLEDSAMYFCAGSSTDTQYFGPGTRLTVL.

V is TRBV30 and J is TRBJ1-1; tentatively, D is TRBD1 (5 bases). V dropped 3 bases and J dropped 4 bases, with 9 bases sitting between them. The CDR3 runs 12 residues. Per germline, CDR1 GTSNPN and CDR2 SVGIG (reference sequence). CDR3 amino acids: CAWRTGGTEAFF. In DNA form, the CDR3 reads TGTGCCTGGAGGACGGGGGGCACTGAAGCTTTCTTT.

This clone was seen only once. This chain joins TRBV6-5 and TRBJ1-4; no clear D. The ends were cut back, 0 bases at V and 13 bases at J, with 18 bases in the middle. Germline V gene data show CDR1 as MNHEY and CDR2 as SVGAGI. This CDR3 is 15 amino acids long. CDR3 sequence reads: CASSYSRSQTVGLFF. CDR3 nucleotides: TGTGCCAGCAGTTACTCCAGGAGCCAAACCGTAGGACTGTTTTTT.

The V call is TRBV4-1, the J call TRBJ1-5, with a weak D call TRBD1 (6 bases). The CDR3 loop spans 15 amino acids. Trimming removed 0 bases at V and 3 bases at J, with 9 bases between. Germline CDR1 is MGHRA and CDR2 is YSYEKL. In nucleotides, the CDR3 is TGCGCCAGCAGCCAAGAACAGGGATACAATCAGCCCCAGCATTTT. As protein: CASSQEQGYNQPQHF.

The chain is built from TRBV28 and TRBJ2-2, with 8 bases fitting TRBD1. The CDR3 consists of 14 residues. With 6 bases clipped from V and 5 bases from J, the junction kept 5 bases outside the gene matches. Germline lookup yields CDR1 MDHEN and CDR2 SYDVKM. CDR3 DNA sequence: TGTGCCAGCAGGTGGCAGGGGGCGACCGGGGAGCTGTTTTTT. Its translation: CASRWQGATGELFF.

The chain uses TRBV6-1 and TRBJ1-2, with 7 nucleotides matching TRBD1. CDR1 and CDR2 (germline): MNHNS, SASEGT. The CDR3 is made up of 13 amino acids. Losses at the gene ends were 6 bases for V and 5 bases for J; bases not matched to a gene: 6. DNA of the CDR3: TGTGCCAGCAGGCAAAACAGGGGTTATGGCTACACCTTC. This translates into CASRQNRGYGYTF.

The rearrangement uses TRBV5-4 and TRBJ2-7, with 8 bases identical to TRBD1. Germline lookup yields CDR1 SGHNT and CDR2 YYREEE (reference sequence). The CDR3 spans 14 residues. With V trimmed by 4 bases and J by 6 bases, 9 bases remained unmatched. The CDR3 spells CASSADRASSEQYF. The CDR3 bases are TGTGCCAGCAGCGCGGACAGGGCAAGTAGCGAGCAGTACTTC.

This chain connects TRBV28 to TRBJ2-7; 13 bases line up with TRBD2. With 5 bases clipped from V and 3 bases from J, the junction kept 10 bases outside the gene matches. The CDR3 runs 17 residues. Germline lookup yields CDR1 MDHEN and CDR2 SYDVKM. CDR3 coding DNA: TGTGCCAGCAGTCGGACTAGCGGGAGTTCCCCTGGCTACGAGCAGTACTTC. Its protein is CASSRTSGSSPGYEQYF.

V and J are TRBV4-2 and TRBJ2-1; 10 bases line up with TRBD2. Germline trimming cut 4 bases from V and 6 bases from J; bases unmatched to any gene: 9. The CDR3 totals 16 residues. Germline V lookup: CDR1 LGHNA, CDR2 YNFKEQ. The CDR3 loop is CASSLSLAGESNEQFF. CDR3 nucleotide sequence: TGTGCCAGCAGCCTCTCGCTAGCGGGAGAAAGCAATGAGCAGTTCTTC.

This sequence joins TRBV30 and TRBJ2-3, with 7 positions matching TRBD2. This CDR3 has 15 residues. After removal of 4 bases from V and 1 base from J, the junction contained 8 bases not matched to a gene. The germline V gene encodes CDR1 GTSNPN and CDR2 SVGIG (reference sequence). DNA for the CDR3: TGTGCCTGGACGGTGGGAGCGGGACGCACAGATACGCAGTATTTT. Translation: CAWTVGAGRTDTQYF.

The V and J genes are TRBV30 and TRBJ1-1, with D possibly being TRBD1 (6 bases). With 3 bases removed from V and 2 bases from J, the gap between germline ends came to 13 bases. Per the germline V gene, CDR1 is GTSNPN and CDR2 is SVGIG (reference sequence). This CDR3 is built from 14 residues. Here the CDR3 DNA reads TGTGCCTGGAGGGCGGGACACCAAAACACTGAAGCTTTCTTT. This encodes CAWRAGHQNTEAFF.

This chain joins TRBV28 and TRBJ2-7; 8 bases map to TRBD2. Germline lookup yields CDR1 MDHEN and CDR2 SYDVKM. Trimming cost V 5 bases and J 3 bases; bases outside gene matches: 9. The CDR3 consists of 15 residues. CDR3 amino acids: CASSLPGRGGYEQYF. The CDR3 DNA reads as TGTGCCAGCAGTCTCCCCGGGAGGGGGGGCTACGAGCAGTACTTC.

This chain uses TRBV28 with TRBJ2-7, with unresolved D. The CDR3 is 14 amino acids. The V gene's germline CDR1 is MDHEN and CDR2 SYDVKM. Trimming took 5 bases from V and 3 from J, leaving 14 bases between them. As DNA, the CDR3 is TGTGCCAGCAGTGCTGGACGTTCCCTCTACGAGCAGTACTTC. The encoded protein is CASSAGRSLYEQYF. Combining the CDR3 with reference TRBV28 and TRBJ2-7 gives the whole variable domain DVKVTQSSRYLVKRTGEKVFLECVQDMDHENMFWYRQDPGLGLRLIYFSYDVKMKEKGDIPEGYSVSREKKERFSLILESASTNQTSMYLCASSAGRSLYEQYFGPGTRLTVT.

This sequence joins TRBV28 and TRBJ1-2; no reliable D call. V was shortened by 2 bases and J by 6 bases, with 7 bases between the two germline ends. Germline lookup yields CDR1 MDHEN and CDR2 SYDVKM. The CDR3 is made up of 12 amino acids. The CDR3: CASSLNGNGYTF. The DNA for the CDR3 is TGTGCCAGCAGTTTAAATGGAAATGGCTACACCTTC.

V usage is TRBV28 and J usage is TRBJ2-7; D gene uncertain. V lost 4 bases and J 1 base, leaving 14 bases between the germline ends. This CDR3 region has 15 residues. Germline CDR1 reads MDHEN; CDR2 reads SYDVKM. The CDR3 loop is CASSSPNAPSYEQYF. For the CDR3, the DNA is TGTGCCAGCAGTTCCCCCAATGCACCTTCCTACGAGCAGTACTTC.

The V gene is TRBV28, the J gene TRBJ2-1; 7 bases are a match to TRBD1. CDR1 and CDR2 (germline): MDHEN, SYDVKM. The CDR3 loop spans 14 amino acids. V shed 3 bases and J 5 bases; nucleotides not matched to a gene: 4. CDR3 residues: CASSFDRVHNEQFF. CDR3 nucleotides: TGTGCCAGCAGTTTCGACAGGGTCCACAATGAGCAGTTCTTC.

The CDR3 DNA follows: TGTGCCAGCAGCTTGGGTAGACAGGGTTACGAGCAGTACTTC. Its translation: CASSLGRQGYEQYF. The J gene is TRBJ2-7, the V gene TRBV7-2; 7 bases fit TRBD1. The CDR3 runs to 14 residues. Trimming removed 3 bases from V and 4 bases from J; junction bases left unmatched: 6. Germline V gives CDR1 SGHTA, CDR2 FQGNSA.

The chain has TRBV2 and TRBJ1-5; the D is unclear. V lost 7 bases to trimming and J lost 5 bases, with 15 bases between them. The CDR3 consists of 14 residues. CDR1 SNHLY and CDR2 FYNNEI come from the germline V gene. This chain's CDR3 is CASTEDVFDQPQHF. The CDR3 DNA reads TGTGCCAGCACCGAAGACGTATTCGATCAGCCCCAGCATTTT.

This clone was counted once. The V gene is TRBV19, the J gene TRBJ1-4; D remains ambiguous. V was pared by 5 bases and J by 5 bases, with 12 bases between. The CDR3 sequence is 14 residues long. Germline V gives CDR1 LNHDA, CDR2 SQIVND (reference sequence). The CDR3 DNA sequence: TGTGCCAGTAGTTCAGATGGGAGAAATGAAAAACTGTTTTTT. This codes for CASSSDGRNEKLFF.

For this clone: Other DNA sequences from this sample encode an identical CDR3 as well. J is TRBJ1-5 and V is TRBV30; D is uncertain. Deletions cut 0 bases from V and 4 bases from J, with 7 bases between. From germline, CDR1 is GTSNPN and CDR2 SVGIG (reference sequence). The CDR3 consists of 13 residues. The CDR3 loop reads CAWSVRGNQPQHF. The CDR3 bases are TGTGCCTGGAGTGTACGCGGTAATCAGCCCCAGCATTTT.